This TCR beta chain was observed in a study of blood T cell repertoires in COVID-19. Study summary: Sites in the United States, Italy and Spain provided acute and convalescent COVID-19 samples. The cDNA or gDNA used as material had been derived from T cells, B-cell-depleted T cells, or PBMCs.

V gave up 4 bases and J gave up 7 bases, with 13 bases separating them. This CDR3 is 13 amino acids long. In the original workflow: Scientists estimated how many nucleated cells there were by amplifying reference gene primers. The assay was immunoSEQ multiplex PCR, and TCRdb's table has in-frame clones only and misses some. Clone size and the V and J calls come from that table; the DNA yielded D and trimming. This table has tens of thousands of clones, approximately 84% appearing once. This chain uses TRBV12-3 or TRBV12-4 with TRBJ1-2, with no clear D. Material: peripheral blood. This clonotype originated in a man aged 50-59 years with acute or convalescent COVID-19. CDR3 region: CASSSENQRGYTF. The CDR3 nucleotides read TGTGCCAGCAGTTCTGAGAACCAACGTGGCTACACCTTC.